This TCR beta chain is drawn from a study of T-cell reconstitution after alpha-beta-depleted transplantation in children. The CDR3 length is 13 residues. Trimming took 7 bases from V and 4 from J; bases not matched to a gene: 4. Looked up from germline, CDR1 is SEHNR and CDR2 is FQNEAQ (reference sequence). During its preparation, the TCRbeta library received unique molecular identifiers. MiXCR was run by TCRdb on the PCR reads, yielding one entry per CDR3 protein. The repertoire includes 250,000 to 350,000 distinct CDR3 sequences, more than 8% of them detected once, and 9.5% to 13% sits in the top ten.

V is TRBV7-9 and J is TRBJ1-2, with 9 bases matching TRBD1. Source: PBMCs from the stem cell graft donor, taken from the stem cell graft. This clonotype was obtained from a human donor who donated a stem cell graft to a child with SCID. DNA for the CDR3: TGTGCCAGCACCCAGACAGGGGGCTATGGCTACACCTTC. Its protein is CASTQTGGYGYTF. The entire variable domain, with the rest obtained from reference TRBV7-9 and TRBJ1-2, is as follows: DTGVSQNPRHKITKRGQNVTFRCDPISEHNRLYWYRQTLGQGPEFLTYFQNEAQLEKSRLLSDRFSAERPKGSFSTLEIQRTEQGDSAMYLCASTQTGGYGYTFGSGTRLTVV.